The sequence of this T cell receptor beta chain was determined in a study of radiation and T cells in renal cell carcinoma. As for the study in general: Nephrectomy followed 15 Gy stereotactic body radiation by 4 weeks.

Time point here: baseline pretreatment blood. Sample treatment: 15 Gy SBRT to primary tumor, nephrectomy 4 weeks later. Clear cell pathology was present in this patient's renal cell carcinoma. As concerns this clone: Its antigen is currently unknown.

Germline V lookup: CDR1 MDHEN, CDR2 SYDVKM. Trimming stripped 5 bases from V and 5 bases from J, with 7 bases between. CDR3 length: 12 amino acids. This table comes from immunoSEQ multiplex PCR, and its TCRdb copy is limited to in-frame clones, with some not included. Among about 95,000 clones listed, approximately 86% were seen once. Findings and limits, study-wide: In blood, top tumor clones expanded by 2 weeks, shrinking by 4. Baseline intratumoral clonotype presence is unknown without pretreatment biopsies.

This specimen consisted of blood, obtained from a patient whose treatment included radiotherapy and nephrectomy. The chain has TRBV28 and TRBJ1-5; possibly TRBD1 for D (5 bases). This TCR was sampled from a man aged 50 to 60 with renal cell carcinoma. CDR3 sequence: CASSRGYQPQHF. In DNA, the CDR3 is TGTGCCAGCAGTCGGGGGTATCAGCCCCAGCATTTT.